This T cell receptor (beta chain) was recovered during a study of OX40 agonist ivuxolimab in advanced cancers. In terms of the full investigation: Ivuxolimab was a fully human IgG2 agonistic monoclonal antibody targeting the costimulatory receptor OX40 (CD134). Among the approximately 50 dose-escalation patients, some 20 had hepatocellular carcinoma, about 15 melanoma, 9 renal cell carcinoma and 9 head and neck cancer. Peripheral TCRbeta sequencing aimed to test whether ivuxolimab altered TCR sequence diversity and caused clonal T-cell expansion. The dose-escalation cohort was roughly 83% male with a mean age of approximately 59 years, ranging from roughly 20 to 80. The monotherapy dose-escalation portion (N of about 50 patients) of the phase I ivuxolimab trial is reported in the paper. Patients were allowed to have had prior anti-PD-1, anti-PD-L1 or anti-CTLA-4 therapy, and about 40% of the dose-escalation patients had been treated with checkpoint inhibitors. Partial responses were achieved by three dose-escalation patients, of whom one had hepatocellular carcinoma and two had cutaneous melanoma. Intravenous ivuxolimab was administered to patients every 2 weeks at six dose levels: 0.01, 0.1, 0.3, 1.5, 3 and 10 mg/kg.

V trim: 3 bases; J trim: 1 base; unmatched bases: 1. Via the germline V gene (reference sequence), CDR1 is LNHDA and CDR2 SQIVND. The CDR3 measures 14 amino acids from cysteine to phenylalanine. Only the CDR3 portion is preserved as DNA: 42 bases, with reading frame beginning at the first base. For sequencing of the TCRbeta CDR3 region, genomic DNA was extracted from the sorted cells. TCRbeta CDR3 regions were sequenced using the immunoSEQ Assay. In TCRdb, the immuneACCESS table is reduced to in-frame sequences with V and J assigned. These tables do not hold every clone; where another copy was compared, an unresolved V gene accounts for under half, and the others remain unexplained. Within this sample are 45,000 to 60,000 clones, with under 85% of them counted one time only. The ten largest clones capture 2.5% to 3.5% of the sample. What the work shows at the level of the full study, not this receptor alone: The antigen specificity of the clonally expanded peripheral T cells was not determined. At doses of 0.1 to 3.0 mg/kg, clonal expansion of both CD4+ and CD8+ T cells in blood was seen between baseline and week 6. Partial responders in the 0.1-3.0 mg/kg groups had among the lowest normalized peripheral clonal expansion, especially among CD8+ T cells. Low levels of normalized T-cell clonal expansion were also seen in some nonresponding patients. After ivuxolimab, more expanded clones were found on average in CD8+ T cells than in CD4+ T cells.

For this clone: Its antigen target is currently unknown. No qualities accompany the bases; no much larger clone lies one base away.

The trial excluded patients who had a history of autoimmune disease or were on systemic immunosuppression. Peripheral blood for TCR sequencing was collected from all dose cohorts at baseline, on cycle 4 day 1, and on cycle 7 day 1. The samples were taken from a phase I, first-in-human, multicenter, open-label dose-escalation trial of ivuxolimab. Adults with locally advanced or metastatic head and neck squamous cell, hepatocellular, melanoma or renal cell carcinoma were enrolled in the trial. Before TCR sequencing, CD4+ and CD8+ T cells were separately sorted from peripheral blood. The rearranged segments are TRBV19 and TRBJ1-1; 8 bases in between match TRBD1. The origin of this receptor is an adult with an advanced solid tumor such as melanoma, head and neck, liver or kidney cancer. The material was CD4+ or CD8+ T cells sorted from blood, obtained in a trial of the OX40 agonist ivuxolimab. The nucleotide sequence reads TGTGCCAGTAGTATGACAGGGGCGAACACTGAAGCTTTCTTT. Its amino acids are CASSMTGANTEAFF.